This passage covers 3 T cell receptor beta chains from one sample sequenced in a study of blood T cell repertoires in COVID-19. The repertoire was sequenced with immunoSEQ multiplex PCR; TCRdb's copy has only in-frame clones and lacks some. The data hold just over 150,000 clones, with over 70% observed a single time. The sequenced sample was peripheral blood. All receptors come from a man aged 55 to 70 with acute or convalescent COVID-19.

The chain recombines TRBV27 with TRBJ2-7; 11 positions match TRBD1. Trimming took 2 bases from V and 1 from J; bases not matched to a gene: 4. There are 16 residues in the CDR3. Germline V gene data show CDR1 as MNHEY and CDR2 as SMNVEV (reference sequence). The CDR3 region is CASSLGQGAPSYEQYF. The CDR3 coding sequence is TGTGCCAGCAGTTTAGGACAGGGGGCCCCTTCCTACGAGCAGTACTTC.

The rearrangement links TRBV6-1 to TRBJ2-3; maybe TRBD2 (5 bases). Germline V CDR1 and CDR2: MNHNS, SASEGT. The V end lost 2 bases, the J end lost 8 bases, and 17 bases lay between the germline ends. CDR3 length equals 15 residues. The CDR3 is CASSEQTGAAGTQYF. CDR3 sequence (DNA): TGTGCCAGCAGTGAACAGACTGGAGCCGCGGGTACGCAGTATTTT.

The chain carries TRBV1 and TRBJ2-7; the D call in the table, TRBD2, was not verified against the DNA. TRBV1 corresponds to a pseudogene. This CDR3 is 16 amino acids long. CDR3 in amino acids: CTSSQEVQAGYSEQYF. The DNA for the CDR3 is TGCACCAGCAGCCAAGAGGTGCAGGCGGGCTACAGCGAGCAGTACTTC.